Listed here is a single TCR beta chain. The data were taken from a study of blood T cell repertoires in COVID-19. Study-level background: Samples taken during acute and convalescent COVID-19 were collected in the United States, Italy and Spain.

Original analysis: Estimates of nucleated cell counts were drawn from the amplification of reference gene primers. TCRdb keeps only in-frame clones here, not all; method: immunoSEQ multiplex PCR. V and J calls plus clone size are reproduced from that table; the DNA served to infer D and trimming. Seen here are 240,000 or so clones, 70% to 90% observed once, and the top ten hold around 7.3%. The CDR3 extends over 16 amino acids. V gave up 6 bases and J gave up 2 bases; unmatched junction bases: 11. Germline CDR1 and CDR2: LGHNA and YNFKEQ. The sample consisted of peripheral blood. This sequence joins TRBV4-2 and TRBJ2-7; 9 nucleotides line up with TRBD2. This clonotype was obtained from a woman in her 70s with active or convalescent COVID-19. CDR3 loop: CASSPEAGGHTYEQYF. The CDR3 DNA is TGTGCCAGCAGTCCCGAAGCGGGGGGTCACACCTACGAGCAGTACTTC.